A selection of T cell receptor beta chains follows, all from one sample in a study of blood T cell repertoires in COVID-19. The protocol was immunoSEQ multiplex PCR, while the TCRdb copy is restricted to in-frame clones and leaves out a portion. The sample carries 200,000 to 250,000 clones, 80% to 90% recorded once. Sequencing was carried out using peripheral blood. These receptors were collected from a man aged 25-45 years with active or convalescent COVID-19. The conserved cysteine and the conserved F or W are not part of the CDR3 here.

13 TRBJ2-3 TRBV18 ASSPGKGVRDTQY
11 TRBJ2-5 TRBV4-3 ASSQQGWETQY
14 TRBJ2-6 TRBV28 ASTDYILSGANVLT
12 TRBJ2-5 TRBV30 AWSARGRRETQY
10 TRBJ2-7 TRBV23-1 ASSLPTTGQY
11 TRBJ2-7 TRBV5-5 ASSLLGAYEQY
11 TRBJ2-2 TRBV12-3/TRBV12-4 ASLSGGTGELF
12 TRBJ2-5 TRBV27 ASSQGQLQETQY
11 TRBJ1-6 TRBV7-9 ASSLGANSPLH
14 TRBJ2-5 TRBV11-3 ASSSRLAGAQETQY
10 TRBJ1-2 TRBV6-5 ASMTGNYGYT
12 TRBJ2-7 TRBV4-3 ASSQVGSGYEQY
13 TRBJ2-3 TRBV28 ASSFASGGTDTQY
17 TRBJ2-2 TRBV6-2/TRBV6-3 ASSSRPGLAEMNTGELF
11 TRBJ1-2 TRBV5-1 ASKGDTAYGYT
14 TRBJ2-5 TRBV24-1 ATSDLLAGGGETQY
13 TRBJ2-1 TRBV18 ASSPTGGPRNEQF
11 TRBJ1-2 TRBV19 ASSTQGTYGYT
13 TRBJ2-1 TRBV28 ASSLLGQGPHEQF
11 TRBJ1-4 TRBV28 ASTGTGPEKLF
11 TRBJ2-5 TRBV27 ASRSLTAGAQY
12 TRBJ2-5 TRBV4-1 ASSPLAEQETQY
13 TRBJ2-7 TRBV19 ASSPGTGVLYEQY
13 TRBJ2-1 TRBV28 ASSHPRSSYNEQF
12 TRBJ2-7 TRBV11-2 ASSLGRGVHEQY
12 TRBJ1-6 TRBV7-2 ASSLIPRNSPLH
11 TRBJ2-5 TRBV5-6 ASSFLTGSSVH
13 TRBJ2-7 TRBV9 ASSGGQGSGYEQY
13 TRBJ1-5 TRBV6-5 ASSKTGDVSQPQH
12 TRBJ2-2 TRBV18 ASSEAPNTGELF
11 TRBJ2-3 TRBV7-3 ASSLTRGDTQY
13 TRBJ2-2 TRBV5-1 ASSLPGGNTGELF
13 TRBJ2-7 TRBV6-2/TRBV6-3 ASSYTGLNLYEQY
13 TRBJ2-3 TRBV5-1 ASTKLGGATDTQY
13 TRBJ1-1 TRBV7-2 ASSLDRAMNTEAF
13 TRBJ2-5 TRBV9 ASSPLGTVQETQY
12 TRBJ2-1 TRBV6-5 ASSYTRDMNEQF
15 TRBJ1-2 TRBV4-3 ASSQDRSGGWDYGYT
10 TRBJ2-1 TRBV2 ASMADRPPKF
11 TRBJ2-2 TRBV6-2/TRBV6-3 ASSRGGTGELF
14 TRBJ2-5 TRBV11-2 ASSSELAGVGETQY
12 TRBJ2-5 TRBV3-1/TRBV3-2 ASTRDYPQETQY